This T cell receptor (beta chain) emerged from a study of Ad26.COV2.S vaccination and SARS-CoV-2 variants (dated by TCRdb to the early 2020s). With regard to the full study: Vaccine-arm donors came from COV1001, a multicentre, randomized, double-blind, placebo-controlled phase I-IIa trial of Ad26.COV2.S in healthy adults. Ad26.COV2.S was given intramuscularly at 5x10^10 or 1x10^11 viral particles, as a single shot or as two shots 56 days apart. Sequencing of the TCRbeta repertoire served to evaluate the specificity and breadth of SARS-CoV-2-reactive T cell receptors following Ad26.COV2.S vaccination. A total of roughly 32 samples were included in the TCR-sequenced set, comprising about 20 Ad26.COV2.S vaccine recipients, 5 placebo recipients and 8 SARS-CoV-2 convalescent individuals. Trial participants were randomized into five groups of five: low-dose or high-dose Ad26.COV2.S given once or twice, or placebo on both occasions. Investigators remained blinded to trial group allocation during experiments and outcome assessment. The investigation overall reported the following: After vaccination, substantial breadth of spike-specific CD8+ and CD4+ T cell responses was reported. Higher spike-specific TCR breadth was observed in Ad26.COV2.S recipients than in placebo recipients (P = 0.0014). Comparable non-spike TCR breadth was observed between vaccine and placebo recipients, consistent with only spike being contained in the vaccine. Comparing responses between vaccine doses or regimens was not something the study was powered to do. According to the authors, total T cell responses may have been underestimated by the TCR breadth and depth analyses.

The immunoSEQ Assay was used to sequence TCRbeta CDR3 regions. After extraction, genomic DNA underwent amplification by bias-controlled multiplex PCR, followed by high-throughput sequencing. Regarding the original processing steps: To quantify the absolute abundance of every unique TCRbeta CDR3 region, sequences were collapsed and filtered. T cell fraction was estimated by normalization of TCRbeta template counts to usable DNA, with usable DNA being measured through amplification of reference genes present in all nucleated cells. Repertoire TCRs were annotated as SARS-CoV-2-specific by exact matching of V gene, CDR3 amino acid sequence and J gene to a known reactive TCR set. The reference SARS-CoV-2 TCR set was obtained from MIRA and was filtered for enrichment in COVID-19-positive ImmuneCODE repertoires, whereby public or cross-reactive TCRs were removed. Drawing on the MIRA antigens, annotated TCRs were analysed further at the level of specific ORF or position within ORF. Breadth was defined as the number of annotated unique rearrangements divided by the total number of unique productive rearrangements, and depth was defined as the summed frequency of the annotated unique rearrangements. TCR breadth was compared between groups using two-sided Wilcoxon rank-sum tests. The table comes from immuneACCESS by way of TCRdb, which keeps in-frame sequences with V and J called. Part of the clones is missing from these tables; in studies checked, under half for an unresolved V gene and the rest for unknown reasons. Clone size and V and J calls were adopted from that table, with D and trimming inferred from the DNA. Across this sample there are fewer than 400,000 clones, with roughly nine tenths seen only once. The ten largest account for 5.5% of the sample.

CDR1 LGHNA and CDR2 YSLEER were looked up in the germline V gene. Including cysteine and phenylalanine, the CDR3 has 15 amino acids. Just CDR3 DNA is preserved here, 45 bases in frame from base 1. Trimming removed 3 bases from V and 1 base from J; the gene matches leave 3 bases unexplained. With regard to this clone: This clone's antigen is unknown. One base away there is no much larger clone; base qualities are not given.

Read against the paper, the sample's treatment or condition label means: around 19 received Ad26.COV2.S at low or high dose, single or two shots; about 5 received placebo; per-sample allocation not given. Repertoires of vaccine and placebo recipients were sequenced from samples collected on day 63 after the first injection. Cohort 1b enrolled 20 to 30 adults aged 18-55 years at a single site in Boston, USA, between 29 July and 7 August 2020. Ad26.COV2.S consisted of a replication-incompetent adenovirus type 26 vector by which a prefusion-stabilized SARS-CoV-2 spike protein from the original Wuhan strain was expressed.

Here the chain combines TRBV4-3 and TRBJ1-1; a stretch of 9 junction bases matches TRBD1. The sample here was peripheral blood, taken in a trial of Ad26.COV2.S vaccine versus placebo. The receptor was isolated from a person aged 18-60 years who received the Ad26.COV2.S COVID-19 vaccine or a placebo. The DNA sequence is as follows: TGCGCCAGCAGCCATAGGACAGGGGCGAACACTGAAGCTTTCTTT. Translated, this is CASSHRTGANTEAFF.